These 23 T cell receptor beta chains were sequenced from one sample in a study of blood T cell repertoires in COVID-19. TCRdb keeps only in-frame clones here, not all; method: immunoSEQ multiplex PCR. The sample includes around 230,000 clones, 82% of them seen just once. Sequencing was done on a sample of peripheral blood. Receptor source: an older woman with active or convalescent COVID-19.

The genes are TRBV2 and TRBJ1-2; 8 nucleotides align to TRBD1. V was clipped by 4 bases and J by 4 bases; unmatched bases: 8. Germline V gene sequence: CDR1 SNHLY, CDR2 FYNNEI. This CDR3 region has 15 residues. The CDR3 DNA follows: TGTGCCAGCAGTGGGGGCAGGGGGCGTTTCTATGGCTACACCTTC. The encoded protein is CASSGGRGRFYGYTF.

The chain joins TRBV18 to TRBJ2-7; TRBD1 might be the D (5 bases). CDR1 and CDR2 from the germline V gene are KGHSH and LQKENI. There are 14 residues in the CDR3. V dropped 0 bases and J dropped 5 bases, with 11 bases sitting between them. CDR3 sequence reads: CASSPPFQGHEQYF. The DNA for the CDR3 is TGTGCCAGCTCACCACCGTTTCAGGGCCACGAGCAGTACTTC.

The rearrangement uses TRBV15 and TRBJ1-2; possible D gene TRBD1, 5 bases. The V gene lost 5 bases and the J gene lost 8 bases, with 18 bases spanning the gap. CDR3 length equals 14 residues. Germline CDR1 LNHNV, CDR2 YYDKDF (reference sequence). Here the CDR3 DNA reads TGTGCCACCAGCCCTCCTGGGGGGGATGGAGGCTACACCTTC. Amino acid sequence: CATSPPGGDGGYTF.

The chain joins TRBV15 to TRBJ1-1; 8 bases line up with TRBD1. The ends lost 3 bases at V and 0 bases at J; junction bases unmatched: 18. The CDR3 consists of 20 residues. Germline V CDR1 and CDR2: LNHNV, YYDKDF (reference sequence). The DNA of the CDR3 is TGTGCCACCAGCAGGATCCAGGGGGCCGCAATATTAGGAATGAACACTGAAGCTTTCTTT. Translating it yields CATSRIQGAAILGMNTEAFF.

In DNA, the CDR3 is TGTGCCAGCACCCTCGGGAACAATCAGCCCCAGCATTTT. It is translated as CASTLGNNQPQHF. The rearrangement joins TRBV12-3 or TRBV12-4 to TRBJ1-5; D remains ambiguous. This CDR3 comprises 13 residues. Trimming removed 7 bases from V and 3 bases from J, with 10 bases in between.

DNA of the CDR3: TGTGCCAGCAGCTTAACAGCCAGCTCTGGAAACACCATATATTTT. It codes for CASSLTASSGNTIYF. The V call is TRBV11-1, the J call TRBJ1-3, with D unclear. Germline CDR1 and CDR2: SGHAT and FQDESV (reference sequence). This CDR3 contains 15 residues. Trimming pared 2 bases from V and 0 bases from J, leaving 8 bases between.

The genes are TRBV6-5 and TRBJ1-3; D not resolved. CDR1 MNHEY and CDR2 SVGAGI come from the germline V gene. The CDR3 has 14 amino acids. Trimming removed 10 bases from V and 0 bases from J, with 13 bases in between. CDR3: CATLSDSSGNTIYF. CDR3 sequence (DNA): TGTGCCACCCTTTCCGATAGCTCTGGAAACACCATATATTTT.

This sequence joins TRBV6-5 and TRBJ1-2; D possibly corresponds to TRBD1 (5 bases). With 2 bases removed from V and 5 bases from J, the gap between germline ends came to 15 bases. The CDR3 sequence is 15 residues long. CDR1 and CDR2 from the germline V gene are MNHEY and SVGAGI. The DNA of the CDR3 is TGTGCCAGCAGTTACGGTTGGGGCGGTGGATATGGCTACACCTTC. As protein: CASSYGWGGGYGYTF.

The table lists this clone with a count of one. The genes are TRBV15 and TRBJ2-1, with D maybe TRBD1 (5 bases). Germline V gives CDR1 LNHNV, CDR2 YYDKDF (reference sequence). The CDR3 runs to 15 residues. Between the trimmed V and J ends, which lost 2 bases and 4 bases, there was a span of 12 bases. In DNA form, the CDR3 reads TGTGCCACCAGCAGACGTAGGGGCGCGTACAATGAGCAGTTCTTC. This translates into CATSRRRGAYNEQFF.

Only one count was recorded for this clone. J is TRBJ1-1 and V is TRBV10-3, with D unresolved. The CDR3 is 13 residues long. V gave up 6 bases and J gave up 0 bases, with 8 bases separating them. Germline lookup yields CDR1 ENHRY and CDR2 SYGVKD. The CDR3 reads CAISQNMNTEAFF. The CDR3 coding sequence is TGTGCCATCAGCCAGAACATGAACACTGAAGCTTTCTTT.

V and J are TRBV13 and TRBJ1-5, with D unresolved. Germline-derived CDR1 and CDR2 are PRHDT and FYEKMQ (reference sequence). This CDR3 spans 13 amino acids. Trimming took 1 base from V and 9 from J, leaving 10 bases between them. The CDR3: CASSLDPLGPQHF. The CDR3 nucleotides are TGTGCCAGCAGCTTAGACCCCCTAGGGCCCCAGCATTTT.

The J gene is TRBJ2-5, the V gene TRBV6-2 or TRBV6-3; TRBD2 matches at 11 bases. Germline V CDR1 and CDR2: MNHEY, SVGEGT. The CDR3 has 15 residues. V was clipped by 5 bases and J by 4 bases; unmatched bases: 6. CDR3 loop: CASSPGTSGLETQYF. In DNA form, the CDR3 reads TGTGCCAGCAGTCCCGGGACTAGCGGCTTAGAGACCCAGTACTTC.

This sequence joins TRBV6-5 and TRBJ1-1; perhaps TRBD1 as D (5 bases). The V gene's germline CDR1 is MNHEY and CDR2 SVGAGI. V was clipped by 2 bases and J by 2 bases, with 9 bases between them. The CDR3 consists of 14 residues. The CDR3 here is CASSYDQGNTEAFF. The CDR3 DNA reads TGTGCCAGCAGTTACGACCAGGGAAACACTGAAGCTTTCTTT.

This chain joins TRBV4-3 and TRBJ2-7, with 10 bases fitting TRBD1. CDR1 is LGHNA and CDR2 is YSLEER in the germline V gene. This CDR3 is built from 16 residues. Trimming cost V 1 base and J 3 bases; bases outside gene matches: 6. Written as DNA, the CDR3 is TGCGCCAGCAGCCAAGCTACGACAGGGGGCGGCTACGAGCAGTACTTC. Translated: CASSQATTGGGYEQYF.

DNA for the CDR3: TGTGCCAGCAGCCAAGACATGGGACAGGGGTCAAACATTCAGTACTTC. Translation gives CASSQDMGQGSNIQYF. The chain recombines TRBV3-1 (or the pseudogene TRBV3-2) with TRBJ2-4, with 10 bases aligning to TRBD1. There are 16 residues in the CDR3. With 0 bases clipped from V and 6 bases from J, the junction kept 5 bases outside the gene matches. CDR1 is LGHDT and CDR2 is YNNKEL in the germline V gene (reference sequence).

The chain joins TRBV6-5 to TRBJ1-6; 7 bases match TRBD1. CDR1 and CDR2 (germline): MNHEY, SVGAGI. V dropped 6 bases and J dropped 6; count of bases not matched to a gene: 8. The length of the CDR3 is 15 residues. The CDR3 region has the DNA TGTGCCAGCAGACAGGGACAGCGAGTTAATTCACCCCTCCACTTT. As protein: CASRQGQRVNSPLHF.

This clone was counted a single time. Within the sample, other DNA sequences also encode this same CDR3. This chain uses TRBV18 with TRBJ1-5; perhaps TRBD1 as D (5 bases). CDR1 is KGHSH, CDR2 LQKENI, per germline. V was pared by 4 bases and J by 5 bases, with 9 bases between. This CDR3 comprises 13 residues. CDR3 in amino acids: CASSRTGDQPQHF. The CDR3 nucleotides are TGTGCCAGCTCACGGACGGGGGATCAGCCCCAGCATTTT.

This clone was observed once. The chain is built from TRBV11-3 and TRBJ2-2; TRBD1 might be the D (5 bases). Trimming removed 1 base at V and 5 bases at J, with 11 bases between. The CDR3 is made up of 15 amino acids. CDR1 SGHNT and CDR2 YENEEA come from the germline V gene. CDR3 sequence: CASSLGRQRTGELFF. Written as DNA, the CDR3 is TGTGCCAGCAGCTTAGGGCGACAGAGAACCGGGGAGCTGTTTTTT. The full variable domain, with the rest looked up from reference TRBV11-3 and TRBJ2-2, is EAGVVQSPRYKIIEKKQPVAFWCNPISGHNTLYWYLQNLGQGPELLIRYENEEAVDDSQLPKDRFSAERLKGVDSTLKIQPAELGDSAVYLCASSLGRQRTGELFFGEGSRLTVL.

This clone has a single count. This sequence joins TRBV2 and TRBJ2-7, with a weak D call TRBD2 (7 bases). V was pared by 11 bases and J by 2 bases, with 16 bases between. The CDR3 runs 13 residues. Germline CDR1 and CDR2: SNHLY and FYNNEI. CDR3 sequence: CARGGGRAYEQYF. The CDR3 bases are TGTGCCCGGGGAGGGGGGCGTGCCTACGAGCAGTACTTC.

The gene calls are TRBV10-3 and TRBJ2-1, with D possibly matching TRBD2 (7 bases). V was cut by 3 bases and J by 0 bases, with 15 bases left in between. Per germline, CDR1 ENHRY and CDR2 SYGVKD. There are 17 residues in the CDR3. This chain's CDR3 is CAISEPGRGRSYNEQFF. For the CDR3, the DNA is TGTGCCATCAGTGAACCCGGGCGGGGGCGCTCCTACAATGAGCAGTTCTTC.

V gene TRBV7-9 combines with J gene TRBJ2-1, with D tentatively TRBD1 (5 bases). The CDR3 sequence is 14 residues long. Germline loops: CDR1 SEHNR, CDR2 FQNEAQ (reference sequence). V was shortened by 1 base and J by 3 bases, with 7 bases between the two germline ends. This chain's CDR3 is CASSLEGYYNEQFF. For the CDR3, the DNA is TGTGCCAGCAGCTTAGAGGGGTACTACAATGAGCAGTTCTTC.

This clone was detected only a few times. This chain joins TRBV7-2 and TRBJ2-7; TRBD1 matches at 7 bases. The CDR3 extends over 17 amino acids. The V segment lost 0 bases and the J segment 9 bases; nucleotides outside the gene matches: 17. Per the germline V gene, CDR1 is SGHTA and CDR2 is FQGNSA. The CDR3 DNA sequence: TGTGCCAGCAGCTTAGCGCGTTGGGGCAGGGGGAGTGGCGGGCAGTACTTC. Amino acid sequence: CASSLARWGRGSGGQYF. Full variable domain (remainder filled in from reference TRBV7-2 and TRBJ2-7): GAGVSQSPSNKVTEKGKDVELRCDPISGHTALYWYRQSLGQGLEFLIYFQGNSAPDKSGLPSDRFSAERTGGSVSTLTIQRTQQEDSAVYLCASSLARWGRGSGGQYFGPGTRLTVT.

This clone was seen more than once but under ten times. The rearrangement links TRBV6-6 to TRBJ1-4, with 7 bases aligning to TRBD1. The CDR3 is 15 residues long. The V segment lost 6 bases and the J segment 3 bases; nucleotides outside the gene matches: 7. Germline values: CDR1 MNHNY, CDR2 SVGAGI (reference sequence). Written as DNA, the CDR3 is TGTGCCAGCAGACCCCGGGACAGCCCTAATGAAAAACTGTTTTTT. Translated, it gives CASRPRDSPNEKLFF.